A single TCR beta chain is shown here with its context. This record belongs to a study of blood T cell repertoires in COVID-19. Overall study: PBMCs, B-cell-depleted T cells, or T cells provided the cDNA or gDNA that made up the material.

From germline, CDR1 is MNHEY and CDR2 SVGAGI. V was cut by 6 bases and J by 0 bases, with 9 bases left in between. There are 14 residues in the CDR3. The data were produced by immunoSEQ multiplex PCR, yet TCRdb's version contains in-frame clones alone and is incomplete. The sample contains 120,000 to 150,000 clones, approximately 80% of which appear only once. The chain recombines TRBV6-5 with TRBJ1-3; D not resolved. The sequence derives from a man in his 60s with active or convalescent COVID-19. Sequenced input: peripheral blood. The CDR3 DNA is TGTGCCAGCAGCCGAGACTCCTCTGGAAACACCATATATTTT. Its translation: CASSRDSSGNTIYF.